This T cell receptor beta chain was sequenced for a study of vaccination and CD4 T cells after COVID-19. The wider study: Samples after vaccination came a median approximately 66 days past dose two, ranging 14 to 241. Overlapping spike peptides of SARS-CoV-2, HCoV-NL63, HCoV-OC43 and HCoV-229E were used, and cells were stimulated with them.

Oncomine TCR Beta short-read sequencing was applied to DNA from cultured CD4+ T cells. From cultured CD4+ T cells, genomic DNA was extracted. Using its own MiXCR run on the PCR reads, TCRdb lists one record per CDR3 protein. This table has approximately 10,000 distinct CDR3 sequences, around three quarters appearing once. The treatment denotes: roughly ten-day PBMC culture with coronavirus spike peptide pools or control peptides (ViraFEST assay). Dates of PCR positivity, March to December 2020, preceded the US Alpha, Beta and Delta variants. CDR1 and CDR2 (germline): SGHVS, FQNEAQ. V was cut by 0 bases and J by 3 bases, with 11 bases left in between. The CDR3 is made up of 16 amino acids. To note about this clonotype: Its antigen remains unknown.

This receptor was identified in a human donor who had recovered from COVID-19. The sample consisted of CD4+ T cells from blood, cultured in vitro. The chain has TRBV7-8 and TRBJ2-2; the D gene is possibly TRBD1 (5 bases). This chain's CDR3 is CASSLASRADTGELFF. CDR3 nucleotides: TGTGCCAGCAGCTTAGCCAGCAGGGCGGACACCGGGGAGCTGTTTTTT.